These T cell receptor beta chains were read from a single sample in a study of blood T cell repertoires in COVID-19. Sequenced by immunoSEQ multiplex PCR; TCRdb stores in-frame clones only, minus some. The profile shows hundreds of thousands of clones, roughly nine tenths of them singletons. What was sequenced was PBMCs or T cells enriched from blood (not recorded which). Source of these receptors: a woman in her forties who had recovered from COVID-19. Each CDR3 is given with its conserved first and last residue. The D gene is left open where the match is weak. The size field is filled for only some rows; it gives once, few, many or a size class.

>NA|TRBD2|TRBV2|TRBJ2-1
TGTGCCAGCAGGGGACTAGCAGATCATAGCTCCTACAATGAGCAGTTCTTC
CASRGLADHSSYNEQFF
>NA|NA|TRBV10-1|TRBJ2-5
TGCGCCAGCAGCCTGGACATCCTAGAGACCCAGTACTTC
CASSLDILETQYF
>NA|TRBD1|TRBV7-9|TRBJ1-2
TGTGCCAGCAGCCGAACAGGGGGCGATGGCTACACCTTC
CASSRTGGDGYTF
>once|TRBD2|TRBV7-2|TRBJ2-7
TGTGCCAGCAGCGCCCTAGCGGGAGGGGGCGAGCAGTACTTC
CASSALAGGGEQYF
>once|NA|TRBV11-1|TRBJ2-3
TGTGCCAGCAGCTTGAGCGGAAATACGCAGTATTTT
CASSLSGNTQYF
>NA|NA|TRBV29-1|TRBJ1-4
TGCAGCGTTGATTTAGGGCAGGGGAATGAAAAACTGTTTTTT
CSVDLGQGNEKLFF
>NA|NA|TRBV5-1|TRBJ2-3
TGCGCCAGCAGCTGGAGGGTCACAGATACGCAGTATTTT
CASSWRVTDTQYF
>NA|TRBD1|TRBV7-6|TRBJ2-1
TGTGCCAGCAGCGCTCAGGGGACAGGGCTACATGAGCAGTTCTTC
CASSAQGTGLHEQFF
>NA|NA|TRBV28|TRBJ1-6
TGTGCCAGGGGGAAGCGCGGGGAGCTGGAGAATTCACCCCTCCACTTT
CARGKRGELENSPLHF
>NA|NA|TRBV21-1|TRBJ2-3
TGTGCCAGCAGCAAACAAGATACGCAGTATTTT
CASSKQDTQYF
>NA|TRBD1|TRBV7-6|TRBJ1-3
TGTGCCAGCAGCCCCCGGGGGACAGGGGGCTCTGGAAACACCATATATTTT
CASSPRGTGGSGNTIYF
>NA|NA|TRBV2|TRBJ2-3
TGTGCCAGCAGGGGGACTCCTAACACAGATACGCAGTATTTT
CASRGTPNTDTQYF
>NA|NA|TRBV6-1|TRBJ1-3
TGTGCCAGCAGTGAAAAGGTCAGCGGGGGAAACACCATATATTTT
CASSEKVSGGNTIYF
>NA|NA|TRBV6-9|TRBJ2-1
TGTGCCAGCAGTTTGTTTGGGCCGATTAAGCAGTTCTTC
CASSLFGPIKQFF
>NA|TRBD2|TRBV24-1|TRBJ2-3
TGTGCCACCAGTCGCCCGACTAGCGGGAGCCGAGATACGCAGTATTTT
CATSRPTSGSRDTQYF
>NA|NA|TRBV4-3|TRBJ1-6
TGCGCCAGCAGCCAAAAGGGGCGGGGTGGGATTGCCGATAATTCACCCCTCCACTTT
CASSQKGRGGIADNSPLHF
>once|NA|TRBV9|TRBJ2-1
TGTGCCAGCAGCCCCAAATCCGGTTCCCCGGGGGATGAGCAGTTCTTC
CASSPKSGSPGDEQFF
>NA|TRBD2|TRBV4-3|TRBJ2-7
TGCGCCAGGAGACCGGGACTATCCGAATACGAGCAGTACTTC
CARRPGLSEYEQYF
>NA|NA|TRBV12-3/TRBV12-4|TRBJ2-1
TGTGCCAGCAGTCGACAGAACCTCGAGCAGTTCTTC
CASSRQNLEQFF
>NA|TRBD2|TRBV28|TRBJ2-1
TGTGCCAGCAGCTCTAGGACTAGGCCCTACAATGAGCAGTTCTTC
CASSSRTRPYNEQFF
>few|TRBD1|TRBV7-2|TRBJ2-5
TGTGCCAGCAGCGAACGGACAGGATCAGAGACCCAGTACTTC
CASSERTGSETQYF
>NA|NA|TRBV27|TRBJ1-4
TGTGCCAGCAGTTTCCTCCGAGGATCGGAAAAACTGTTTTTT
CASSFLRGSEKLFF